Shown below are 27 T cell receptor beta chains from a single sample sequenced in a study of CD8+ T cells in alopecia areata. The treatment: oral pan-JAK inhibitor, 5-10 mg twice daily. Extracted RNA was reverse transcribed into cDNA, the sequencing template. Clones were read by immunoSEQ multiplex PCR, and TCRdb kept only the in-frame ones, dropping some. The sample includes some 99,000 clones, 60% to 65% of them seen just once. Here the sequenced sample was CD8+ T cells sorted from blood, taken at week 4, from a patient treated with tofacitinib. These receptors came from a human donor with alopecia areata.

There are a few counts of this clone. A far larger clone is a single base away, which makes a read error likely. CDR3 residues: CASSLPRGLGNEQFF. The CDR3 nucleotides are TGTGCCAGCAGCTTGCCCAGGGGGCTTGGTAATGAGCAGTTCTTC. The chain has TRBV5-6 and TRBJ2-1; 8 bases are a match to TRBD1. The CDR3 sequence is 15 residues long. The germline V gene encodes CDR1 SGHDT and CDR2 YYEEEE. After removal of 1 base from V and 7 bases from J, the junction contained 7 bases not matched to a gene.

The chain combines TRBV9 with TRBJ1-1; D remains ambiguous. Between the trimmed V and J ends, which lost 1 base and 3 bases, there was a span of 10 bases. The CDR3 is 14 amino acids. Germline lookup yields CDR1 SGDLS and CDR2 YYNGEE. Here the CDR3 DNA reads TGTGCCAGCAGCGTAACGGGGTTGGACACTGAAGCTTTCTTT. Protein product: CASSVTGLDTEAFF.

The count of this clone is one. CDR3 bases: TGTGCCAGCAGCGTAGATGGGACAGGACTCTACGAGCAGTACTTC. Translating it yields CASSVDGTGLYEQYF. The J gene is TRBJ2-7, the V gene TRBV9; 8 bases are a match to TRBD1. The CDR3 sequence is 15 residues long. Looked up from germline, CDR1 is SGDLS and CDR2 is YYNGEE. V shed 0 bases and J 3 bases; nucleotides not matched to a gene: 5.

The rearrangement uses TRBV29-1 and TRBJ1-1; D call uncertain. In germline, CDR1 is SQVTM, CDR2 ANQGSEA. CDR3 length: 11 amino acids. V lost 2 bases to trimming and J lost 6 bases, with 7 bases between them. The DNA for the CDR3 is TGCAGCGTTGAATTACCTTCTGAAGCTTTCTTT. Protein product: CSVELPSEAFF. Full variable domain (remainder filled in from reference TRBV29-1 and TRBJ1-1): SAVISQKPSRDICQRGTSLTIQCQVDSQVTMMFWYRQQPGQSLTLIATANQGSEATYESGFVIDKFPISRPNLTFSTLTVSNMSPEDSSIYLCSVELPSEAFFGQGTRLTVV.

The chain employs TRBV5-6 and TRBJ1-2, with D possibly being TRBD1 (6 bases). This CDR3 has 13 amino acids. V gave up 2 bases and J gave up 4 bases, with 9 bases separating them. CDR1 is SGHDT, CDR2 YYEEEE, per germline. CDR3 amino acids: CASSFRGGYGYTF. The CDR3 DNA is TGTGCCAGCAGCTTCAGGGGAGGCTATGGCTACACCTTC.

The chain uses TRBV2 and TRBJ1-2, with 8 bases matching TRBD1. Germline CDR1 reads SNHLY; CDR2 reads FYNNEI. The CDR3 consists of 15 residues. The V segment lost 6 bases and the J segment 5 bases; nucleotides outside the gene matches: 11. DNA for the CDR3: TGTGCCAGCAGACTCACGGACAGGGTTCGATATGGCTACACCTTC. Its protein is CASRLTDRVRYGYTF.

The chain carries TRBV27 and TRBJ2-7, with D tentatively TRBD1 (6 bases). Germline lookup yields CDR1 MNHEY and CDR2 SMNVEV (reference sequence). The CDR3 covers 15 residues. The V gene lost 3 bases and the J gene lost 3 bases, with 15 bases spanning the gap. The CDR3 protein is CASSFGRGRGYEQYF. CDR3 nucleotides: TGTGCCAGCAGTTTTGGTCGGGGCAGGGGCTACGAGCAGTACTTC.

As to this clone: Compared with germline, one end of the junction differs, possibly owing to a read error. The rearrangement links TRBV23-1 to TRBJ2-4, with D possibly being TRBD1 or TRBD2 (5 bases each). TRBV23-1 is marked as an open reading frame, function uncertain. The CDR3 has 10 amino acids. This chain's CDR3 is CASSHRDRTF. CDR3 DNA: TGCGCCAGCAGTCATCGGGACCGCACCTTC.

The chain couples TRBV6-4 to TRBJ2-2; 9 bases line up with TRBD2. V shed 0 bases and J 7 bases; nucleotides not matched to a gene: 12. Germline CDR1 is MRHNA and CDR2 is SNTAGT. The CDR3 extends over 18 amino acids. The chain's CDR3 is CASSDSSAASGESGELFF. The CDR3 DNA reads TGTGCCAGCAGTGACTCGAGTGCGGCTAGCGGGGAAAGCGGGGAGCTGTTTTTT.

The gene calls are TRBV7-9 and TRBJ2-1; D tentatively fits TRBD1 or TRBD2 (5 bases each). CDR3 length: 17 amino acids. Trimming pared 5 bases from V and 5 bases from J, leaving 22 bases between. The germline V gene encodes CDR1 SEHNR and CDR2 FQNEAQ (reference sequence). In DNA form, the CDR3 reads TGTGCCAGCAGCCGCAGTGGACTCAGGGCCGCGGACAATGAGCAGTTCTTC. Protein sequence: CASSRSGLRAADNEQFF. Drawing the rest from reference TRBV7-9 and TRBJ2-1, the complete variable domain is DTGVSQNPRHKITKRGQNVTFRCDPISEHNRLYWYRQTLGQGPEFLTYFQNEAQLEKSRLLSDRFSAERPKGSFSTLEIQRTEQGDSAMYLCASSRSGLRAADNEQFFGPGTRLTVL.

This chain joins TRBV4-2 and TRBJ2-7, with 8 positions matching TRBD2. This CDR3 is 16 amino acids long. V shed 0 bases and J 1 base; nucleotides not matched to a gene: 5. Germline V gene lookup returns CDR1 LGHNA and CDR2 YNFKEQ. This chain's CDR3 is CASSQDGTSGSYEQYF. CDR3 sequence (DNA): TGTGCCAGCAGCCAAGATGGAACTAGCGGTTCCTACGAGCAGTACTTC.

This clone is a singleton in its sample. V and J are TRBV4-1 and TRBJ2-5; either TRBD1 or TRBD2 may fit D (5 bases each). The germline V gene has CDR1 MGHRA and CDR2 YSYEKL. This CDR3 comprises 15 residues. The V end was cut by 0 bases, the J end by 1 base, with 9 bases between. CDR3 in amino acids: CASSQEGVLQETQYF. The DNA of the CDR3 is TGCGCCAGCAGCCAAGAGGGGGTACTCCAAGAGACCCAGTACTTC.

This rearrangement joins TRBV7-2 to TRBJ2-1; D remains unclear. The CDR3 totals 14 residues. The ends were cut back, 1 base at V and 6 bases at J, with 10 bases in the middle. The V gene's germline CDR1 is SGHTA and CDR2 FQGNSA. CDR3: CASSLGPAPNEQFF. CDR3 DNA sequence: TGTGCCAGCAGCTTAGGGCCTGCACCCAATGAGCAGTTCTTC.

J is TRBJ2-7 and V is TRBV5-1, with D possibly being TRBD1 (6 bases). The CDR3 extends over 18 amino acids. Trimming left V 0 bases short and J 3 bases short, with 22 bases between. Germline CDR1 is SGHRS and CDR2 is YFSETQ. CDR3 protein: CASSLVHRESGVLYEQYF. CDR3 DNA: TGCGCCAGCAGCTTGGTCCACAGGGAGTCCGGGGTCCTCTACGAGCAGTACTTC.

V and J are TRBV27 and TRBJ2-1, with D unclear. Trimming took off 3 bases at V and 8 bases at J, with 8 bases between the two ends. The CDR3 runs 12 residues. Germline V gives CDR1 MNHEY, CDR2 SMNVEV (reference sequence). CDR3 in amino acids: CASSFYPHEQFF. The DNA of the CDR3 is TGTGCCAGCAGTTTTTATCCTCATGAGCAGTTCTTC.

This chain uses TRBV27 with TRBJ2-1; D possibly corresponds to TRBD1 (8 bases). Trimming pared 2 bases from V and 8 bases from J, leaving 22 bases between. The CDR3 extends over 17 amino acids. CDR1 MNHEY and CDR2 SMNVEV come from the germline V gene (reference sequence). CDR3 sequence reads: CASSLLLQGAGVHEQFF. CDR3 nucleotide sequence: TGTGCCAGCAGTTTACTTCTGCAGGGGGCGGGAGTTCATGAGCAGTTCTTC.

The chain is built from TRBV5-1 and TRBJ1-2; 7 nucleotides align to TRBD1. The CDR3 contains 14 residues. The germline CDR1 and CDR2 sequences are SGHRS and YFSETQ. Losses at the gene ends were 4 bases for V and 6 bases for J; bases not matched to a gene: 9. The CDR3 spells CASSTGQVGNGYTF. The CDR3 DNA reads as TGCGCCAGCAGCACCGGACAGGTCGGGAATGGCTACACCTTC. Full variable domain (remainder filled in from reference TRBV5-1 and TRBJ1-2): KAGVTQTPRYLIKTRGQQVTLSCSPISGHRSVSWYQQTPGQGLQFLFEYFSETQRNKGNFPGRFSGRQFSNSRSEMNVSTLELGDSALYLCASSTGQVGNGYTFGSGTRLTVV.

The CDR3 sequence is CAWSLGVGYNEQFF. Written as DNA, the CDR3 is TGTGCCTGGAGCCTGGGAGTCGGGTACAATGAGCAGTTCTTC. This chain connects TRBV30 to TRBJ2-1; weak D call: TRBD2 (5 bases). Trimming removed 3 bases at V and 4 bases at J, with 13 bases between. Germline CDR1 GTSNPN, CDR2 SVGIG (reference sequence). The CDR3 loop spans 14 amino acids.

V usage is TRBV11-2 and J usage is TRBJ2-5; TRBD1 aligns across 7 bases. V lost 5 bases to trimming and J lost 2 bases; unmatched junction nucleotides: 8. From germline, CDR1 is SGHAT and CDR2 FQNNGV. The CDR3 extends over 15 amino acids. In DNA, the CDR3 is TGTGCCAGCAGCCTGGGACAGTACTTACAAGAGACCCAGTACTTC. This codes for CASSLGQYLQETQYF.

This clone was picked up a small number of times. This sequence joins TRBV28 and TRBJ2-7; 13 bases fit TRBD2. In germline, CDR1 is MDHEN, CDR2 SYDVKM. The CDR3 length is 15 residues. V shed 6 bases, J shed 1 base, and the junction held 3 bases outside the gene matches. The CDR3 DNA reads TGTGCCAGCAGAGTGACTAGCGGGAGGTCCTACGAGCAGTACTTC. Translated, it gives CASRVTSGRSYEQYF.

The V gene is TRBV29-1, the J gene TRBJ2-7; 7 positions agree with TRBD1. Germline V gene lookup returns CDR1 SQVTM and CDR2 ANQGSEA. V gave up 7 bases and J gave up 3 bases; unmatched junction bases: 6. The CDR3 length is 12 residues. The CDR3 region is CSARQGSYEQYF. In nucleotides, the CDR3 is TGCAGCGCCCGACAGGGTAGCTACGAGCAGTACTTC.

The chain has TRBV5-1 and TRBJ1-1; D gene uncertain. The CDR3 extends over 14 amino acids. Germline CDR1 reads SGHRS; CDR2 reads YFSETQ. Trimming cost V 0 bases and J 1 base, with 7 bases left between them. The CDR3 nucleotides read TGCGCCAGCAGCTTGGTGGATCCGAACACTGAAGCTTTCTTT. It specifies CASSLVDPNTEAFF.

This sequence joins TRBV25-1 and TRBJ1-5, with 10 nucleotides matching TRBD1. CDR1 and CDR2 (germline): MGHDK, SYGVNS. The CDR3 loop spans 15 amino acids. With 3 bases clipped from V and 7 bases from J, the junction kept 6 bases outside the gene matches. CDR3 amino acids: CASSDGTGEEQPQHF. Written as DNA, the CDR3 is TGTGCCAGCAGTGACGGGACAGGGGAGGAACAGCCCCAGCATTTT.

On this clone itself: Other DNA sequences in the sample encode the same CDR3. The chain is built from TRBV4-1 and TRBJ2-5, with 9 positions matching TRBD1. Germline CDR1 is MGHRA and CDR2 is YSYEKL. CDR3 length: 15 amino acids. V shed 5 bases and J 5 bases; nucleotides not matched to a gene: 9. In nucleotides, the CDR3 is TGCGCCAGCAGCTATCCGGGACAGGGAATGGAGACCCAGTACTTC. This encodes CASSYPGQGMETQYF.

This clone was observed a few times. V gene TRBV5-6 combines with J gene TRBJ2-2, with unresolved D. Germline CDR1 reads SGHDT; CDR2 reads YYEEEE. This CDR3 region has 12 residues. The V gene lost 0 bases and the J gene lost 6 bases, with 3 bases spanning the gap. The chain's CDR3 is CASSLAAGELFF. The CDR3 nucleotides read TGTGCCAGCAGCTTGGCCGCCGGGGAGCTGTTTTTT.

This clone was recorded a few times. The chain links TRBV10-3 to TRBJ2-3; D unclear. Trimming took 8 bases from V and 1 from J, leaving 10 bases between them. The length of the CDR3 is 13 residues. CDR1 ENHRY and CDR2 SYGVKD come from the germline V gene. CDR3 amino acids: CAIADTGTDTQYF. CDR3 in DNA: TGTGCCATCGCCGACACAGGCACAGATACGCAGTATTTT.

The chain joins TRBV6-6 to TRBJ2-3; 8 bases agree with TRBD1. Germline V lookup: CDR1 MNHNY, CDR2 SVGAGI (reference sequence). This CDR3 contains 15 residues. V lost 1 base and J lost 5; bases outside the gene matches: 5. The CDR3 sequence is CASSYYGQGQDTQYF. Written as DNA, the CDR3 is TGTGCCAGCAGTTACTATGGACAGGGTCAAGATACGCAGTATTTT.